The 11 T cell receptor beta chains given below trace back to one sample, sequenced in a study of blood T cell repertoires in COVID-19. Produced via immunoSEQ multiplex PCR; TCRdb's table is partial and in-frame only. There are a few hundred thousand clones in the sample; approximately 81% occur only once, and 5% to 8% lies in the top ten. Sequencing used PBMCs or T cells enriched from blood (not recorded which). These receptors all stem from a woman aged 45-60 years who had been exposed to COVID-19.

This clone turned up a few times. The V and J genes are TRBV28 and TRBJ1-6; tentative D call: TRBD1 (6 bases). Germline values: CDR1 MDHEN, CDR2 SYDVKM. Trimming removed 4 bases from V and 9 bases from J, with 16 bases in between. This CDR3 is 15 amino acids long. The CDR3 bases are TGTGCCAGCAGTTCCCTCAGGGGCTCAGCTTCACCCCTCCACTTT. It encodes CASSSLRGSASPLHF.

The gene calls are TRBV19 and TRBJ2-1; 7 nucleotides line up with TRBD1. The CDR3 contains 14 residues. Unmatched junction bases numbered 8, after V lost 7 bases and J lost 5 bases. In germline, CDR1 is LNHDA, CDR2 SQIVND (reference sequence). The CDR3 spells CASTPQGIHNEQFF. The CDR3 bases are TGTGCCAGTACCCCACAGGGGATCCACAATGAGCAGTTCTTC.

The count of this clone is one. The chain is built from TRBV7-9 and TRBJ1-6; D uncertain. The germline gives CDR1 SEHNR, CDR2 FQNEAQ (reference sequence). This CDR3 is 18 amino acids long. V lost 1 base and J lost 0, with 13 bases in between. The CDR3 DNA is TGTGCCAGCAGCTTAGGCCGTGCGGGCGGCTCCTATAATTCACCCCTCCACTTT. Amino acid sequence: CASSLGRAGGSYNSPLHF.

The CDR3 is CASSLSRISGGYQPQHF. CDR3 in DNA: TGTGCCAGCAGCTTAAGTCGGATTTCCGGGGGATATCAGCCCCAGCATTTT. The chain couples TRBV7-2 to TRBJ1-5, with a tentative D call TRBD1 (5 bases). The V end lost 2 bases, the J end lost 5 bases, and 19 bases lay between the germline ends. This CDR3 comprises 17 residues. CDR1 and CDR2 (germline): SGHTA, FQGNSA. Full variable domain (missing parts from reference TRBV7-2 and TRBJ1-5): GAGVSQSPSNKVTEKGKDVELRCDPISGHTALYWYRQSLGQGLEFLIYFQGNSAPDKSGLPSDRFSAERTGGSVSTLTIQRTQQEDSAVYLCASSLSRISGGYQPQHFGDGTRLSIL.

The chain recombines TRBV10-1 with TRBJ1-1; 10 positions agree with TRBD1. The trim removed 5 bases at V and 7 bases at J, leaving 7 bases unmatched. Germline lookup yields CDR1 WNHNN and CDR2 SYGVQD (reference sequence). The CDR3 loop spans 14 amino acids. DNA for the CDR3: TGCGCCAGCAGTCGGGACAGGGGCGGGATTGAAGCTTTCTTT. This sequence encodes CASSRDRGGIEAFF.

This clone was detected only a few times. The rearrangement links TRBV28 to TRBJ2-2, with 9 bases that match TRBD1. The V gene's germline CDR1 is MDHEN and CDR2 SYDVKM. With V trimmed by 8 bases and J by 6 bases, 10 bases remained unmatched. The CDR3 spans 15 residues. CDR3 amino acids: CASALQGAASGELFF. The CDR3 nucleotides read TGTGCCAGCGCGTTACAGGGGGCGGCGTCCGGGGAGCTGTTTTTT.

The rearrangement uses TRBV7-3 and TRBJ2-2; 8 bases agree with TRBD1. V was clipped by 5 bases and J by 2 bases; unmatched bases: 7. This CDR3 comprises 16 residues. Germline V lookup: CDR1 SGHTA, CDR2 FQGTGA. CDR3 nucleotides: TGTGCCAGCAGCCTTTCCGGGACAGGCAACACCGGGGAGCTGTTTTTT. The encoded protein is CASSLSGTGNTGELFF.

This chain links TRBV19 with TRBJ1-5; 10 positions agree with TRBD1. The length of the CDR3 is 14 residues. Germline V lookup: CDR1 LNHDA, CDR2 SQIVND (reference sequence). V lost 8 bases and J lost 7; bases outside the gene matches: 8. Written as DNA, the CDR3 is TGTGCCAGTGGGACAGGGGAGTGGTACCAGCCCCAGCATTTT. Translated: CASGTGEWYQPQHF.

The rearrangement uses TRBV19 and TRBJ1-5; D is unresolved. Germline CDR1 LNHDA, CDR2 SQIVND (reference sequence). This CDR3 is built from 16 residues. The V gene lost 6 bases and the J gene lost 4 bases, with 19 bases spanning the gap. CDR3 protein: CASRMTGRTFNQPQHF. The CDR3 coding sequence is TGTGCCAGTAGAATGACCGGGAGGACCTTTAATCAGCCCCAGCATTTT.

The rearrangement links TRBV12-5 to TRBJ2-7; perhaps TRBD1 as D (6 bases). This CDR3 has 15 residues. V lost 2 bases to trimming and J lost 6 bases, with 17 bases between them. The germline V gene has CDR1 LGHNT and CDR2 FRNRAP. The CDR3, as DNA: TGTGCTAGTGGTTTGACCATACAGGGTTCTGGCGAGCAGTACTTC. Translation: CASGLTIQGSGEQYF.

The rearrangement joins TRBV28 to TRBJ1-3, with D unresolved. CDR3 length equals 14 residues. Germline V CDR1 and CDR2: MDHEN, SYDVKM. V lost 4 bases and J lost 0, with 7 bases in between. In DNA form, the CDR3 reads TGTGCCAGCAGTTCGGGGAACTCTGGAAACACCATATATTTT. It is translated as CASSSGNSGNTIYF.